Following are 2 T cell receptor beta chains from one sample sequenced in a study of T cells in Graves' hyperthyroidism and ophthalmopathy. Amplification of TCR beta CDR3 regions was performed using RNA transcripts as template. First-round RT-PCR targeting the TCR CDR3 was performed with the HTBI primer set. One entry per CDR3 protein, called by TCRdb with MiXCR from the multiplex PCR reads. The sample lists some 460,000 distinct CDR3 sequences, roughly 14% occurring once. The sequenced material came from blood. These receptors originate from a woman between 18 and 29 years old with Graves' hyperthyroidism.

This chain uses TRBV6-4 with TRBJ2-3, with D perhaps being TRBD1 or TRBD2 (5 bases each). Germline V lookup: CDR1 MRHNA, CDR2 SNTAGT. CDR3 length: 15 amino acids. V was cut by 6 bases and J by 3 bases, with 16 bases left in between. The CDR3 DNA reads as TGTGCCAGCAGGGAAATGGGGGTTGCGACAGATACGCAGTATTTT. Protein sequence: CASREMGVATDTQYF.

V is TRBV11-2 and J is TRBJ1-2; perhaps TRBD1 as D (5 bases). Germline loops: CDR1 SGHAT, CDR2 FQNNGV. V lost 3 bases and J 6 bases, leaving 14 bases between the germline ends. The CDR3 loop spans 14 amino acids. CDR3 nucleotides: TGTGCCAGCAGCTTGGATCTCAGGGATAATGGCTACACCTTC. It codes for CASSLDLRDNGYTF.